The TCR beta chain under discussion was sequenced for a study of OX40 agonist ivuxolimab in advanced cancers. About the full investigation: Ivuxolimab was a fully human IgG2 agonistic monoclonal antibody targeting the costimulatory receptor OX40 (CD134). Intravenous ivuxolimab was administered to patients every 2 weeks at six dose levels: 0.01, 0.1, 0.3, 1.5, 3 and 10 mg/kg. Of the roughly 54 patients in dose escalation, some 20 had hepatocellular carcinoma, around 15 had melanoma, 9 had renal cell carcinoma and 9 had head and neck cancer. In the dose-escalation cohort, 65% to 90% of patients were male, and the mean age was approximately 60 years, with a range of roughly 20 to 79. Prior anti-PD-1, anti-PD-L1 or anti-CTLA-4 therapy was permitted, and checkpoint inhibitors had been received by 30% to 40% of dose-escalation patients. Partial responses were achieved by three dose-escalation patients, of whom one had hepatocellular carcinoma and two had cutaneous melanoma. The purpose of peripheral TCRbeta sequencing was to test whether ivuxolimab changed TCR sequence diversity and led to clonal T-cell expansion. The paper describes the monotherapy dose-escalation part (N ≈ 51 patients) of the phase I trial of ivuxolimab.

The paper as a whole reports these results and caveats: At doses of 0.1 to 3.0 mg/kg, clonal expansion of both CD4+ and CD8+ T cells in blood was seen between baseline and week 6. After ivuxolimab, more expanded clones were found on average in CD8+ T cells than in CD4+ T cells. Partial responders in the 0.1-3.0 mg/kg groups had among the lowest normalized peripheral clonal expansion, especially among CD8+ T cells. The antigen specificity of the clonally expanded peripheral T cells was not determined. Low levels of normalized T-cell clonal expansion were also seen in some nonresponding patients.

With regard to this clone: What antigen it recognizes has not been identified. No quality values exist for individual bases; no much larger clone is one base distant.

V is pared back by 3 bases and J by 9 bases, with 12 bases lying between the germline termini. The cysteine opens and the phenylalanine closes a CDR3 of 12 amino acids. Only CDR3 DNA remains: 36 bases, in frame from the first base. Based on the germline V gene, the CDR1 and CDR2 sequences are SNHLY and FYNNEI. Patients with autoimmune disease history or receiving systemic immunosuppression were excluded from the trial. In every dose cohort, peripheral blood was drawn for TCR sequencing at baseline, cycle 4 day 1, and cycle 7 day 1. The samples were drawn from a first-in-human, open-label, multicenter phase I dose-escalation trial of ivuxolimab. The trial enrolled adults with locally advanced or metastatic head and neck squamous cell, hepatocellular, melanoma or renal cell carcinoma. CD4+ and CD8+ T cells were sorted separately from peripheral blood before TCR sequencing. For sequencing of the TCRbeta CDR3 region, genomic DNA was extracted from the sorted cells. The immunoSEQ Assay was used to sequence the TCRbeta CDR3 regions. This is the immuneACCESS table as TCRdb keeps it, with only in-frame sequences that have V and J called. A part of the clones is gone; compared with another copy, unresolved V genes explain less than half, and the rest is unexplained. The sample data list 76,000 or so clones, and approximately 85% of these were observed just once. Less than 6% of the sample belongs to the ten largest clones.

This specimen consisted of CD4+ or CD8+ T cells sorted from blood, obtained in a trial of the OX40 agonist ivuxolimab. This TCR was sampled from an adult with an advanced solid tumor such as melanoma, head and neck, liver or kidney cancer. This sequence uses TRBV2 and TRBJ2-7; the D segment could be TRBD1, given 5 matching bases. The CDR3 reads CASSEGGQGQYF. The sequence in DNA is TGTGCCAGCAGTGAGGGCGGCCAGGGGCAGTACTTC.